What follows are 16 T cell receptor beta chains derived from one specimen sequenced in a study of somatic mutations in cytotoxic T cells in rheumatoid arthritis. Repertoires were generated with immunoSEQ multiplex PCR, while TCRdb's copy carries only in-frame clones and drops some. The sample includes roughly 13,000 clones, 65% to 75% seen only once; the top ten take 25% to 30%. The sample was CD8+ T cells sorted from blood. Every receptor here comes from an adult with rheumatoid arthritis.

The CDR3 nucleotides are TGTGCCAGCAGCATGCAACGACTGGGGGAGCAGTACTTC. It is translated as CASSMQRLGEQYF. The chain uses TRBV7-9 and TRBJ2-7; D is unclear. V gave up 5 bases and J gave up 7 bases, with 15 bases separating them. This CDR3 has 13 residues. Germline CDR1 and CDR2: SEHNR and FQNEAQ (reference sequence).

For the CDR3, the DNA is TGTGCCAGCAGGCCATGGATCAGGGAGGCTAATTCACCCCTCCACTTT. Its translation is CASRPWIREANSPLHF. The chain links TRBV6-8 to TRBJ1-6; TRBD1 might be the D (5 bases). Trimming cost V 6 bases and J 6 bases, with 18 bases left between them. This CDR3 contains 16 residues. Germline V gene lookup returns CDR1 MNHGY and CDR2 SAAAGT.

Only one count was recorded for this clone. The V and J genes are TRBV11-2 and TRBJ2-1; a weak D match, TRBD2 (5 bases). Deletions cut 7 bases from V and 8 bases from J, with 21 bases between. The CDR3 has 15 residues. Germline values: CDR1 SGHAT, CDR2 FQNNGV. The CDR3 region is CASIPPGGLGYEQFF. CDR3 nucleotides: TGTGCCAGCATCCCCCCTGGAGGCCTGGGGTATGAGCAGTTCTTC.

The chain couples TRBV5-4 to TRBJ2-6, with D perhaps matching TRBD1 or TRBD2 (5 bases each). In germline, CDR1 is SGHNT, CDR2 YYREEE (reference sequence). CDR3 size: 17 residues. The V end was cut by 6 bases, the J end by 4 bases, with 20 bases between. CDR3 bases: TGTGCCAGCACCTCCGGGACGGCGCTTCCGGGGGCCAACGTCCTGACTTTC. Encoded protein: CASTSGTALPGANVLTF.

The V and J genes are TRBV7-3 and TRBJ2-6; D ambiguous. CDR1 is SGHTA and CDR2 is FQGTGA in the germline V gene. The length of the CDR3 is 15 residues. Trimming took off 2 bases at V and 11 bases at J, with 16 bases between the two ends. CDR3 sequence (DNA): TGTGCCAGCAGCTTAGTAGGGCCCCTCTATCACGTCCTGACTTTC. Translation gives CASSLVGPLYHVLTF.

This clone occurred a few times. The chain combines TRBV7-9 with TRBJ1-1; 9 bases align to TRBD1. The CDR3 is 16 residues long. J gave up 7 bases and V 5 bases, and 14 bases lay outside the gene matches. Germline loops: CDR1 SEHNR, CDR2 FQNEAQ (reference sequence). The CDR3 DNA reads TGTGCCAGCAGCCCGTGGTACGGGACAGGGTGTGGTGAAGCTTTCTTT. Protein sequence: CASSPWYGTGCGEAFF.

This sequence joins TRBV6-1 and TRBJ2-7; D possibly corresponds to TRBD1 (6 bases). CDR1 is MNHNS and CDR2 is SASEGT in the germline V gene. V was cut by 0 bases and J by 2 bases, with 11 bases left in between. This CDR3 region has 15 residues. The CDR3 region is CASSEALDSTYEQYF. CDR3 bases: TGTGCCAGCAGTGAAGCTTTGGACAGTACCTACGAGCAGTACTTC.

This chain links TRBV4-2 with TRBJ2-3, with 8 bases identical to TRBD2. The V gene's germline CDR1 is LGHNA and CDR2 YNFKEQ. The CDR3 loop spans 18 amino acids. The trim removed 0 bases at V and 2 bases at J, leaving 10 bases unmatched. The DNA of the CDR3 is TGTGCCAGCAGCCAAGAAGCTAGCGGGTATACCATCACAGATACGCAGTATTTT. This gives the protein CASSQEASGYTITDTQYF.

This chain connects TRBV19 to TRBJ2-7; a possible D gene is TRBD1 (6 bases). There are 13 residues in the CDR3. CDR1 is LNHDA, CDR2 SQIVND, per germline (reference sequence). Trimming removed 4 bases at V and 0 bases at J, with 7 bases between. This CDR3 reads CASSTGHSYEQYF. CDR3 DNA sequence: TGTGCCAGTAGTACGGGACACTCCTACGAGCAGTACTTC.

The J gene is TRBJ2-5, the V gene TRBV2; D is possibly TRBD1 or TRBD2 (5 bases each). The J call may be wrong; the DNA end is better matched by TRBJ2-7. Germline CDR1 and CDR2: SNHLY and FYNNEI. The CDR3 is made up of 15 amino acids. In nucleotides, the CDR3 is TGTGCCAGCACAGTCCGGGACGGTACTTTTTACGAGCAGTACTTC. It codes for CASTVRDGTFYEQYF.

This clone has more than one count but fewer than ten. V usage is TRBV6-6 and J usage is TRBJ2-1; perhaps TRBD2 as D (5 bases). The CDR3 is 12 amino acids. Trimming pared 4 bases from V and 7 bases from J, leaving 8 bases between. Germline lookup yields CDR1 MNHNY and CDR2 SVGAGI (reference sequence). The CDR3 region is CASSLASNEQFF. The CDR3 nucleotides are TGTGCCAGCAGTTTAGCGTCGAATGAGCAGTTCTTC.

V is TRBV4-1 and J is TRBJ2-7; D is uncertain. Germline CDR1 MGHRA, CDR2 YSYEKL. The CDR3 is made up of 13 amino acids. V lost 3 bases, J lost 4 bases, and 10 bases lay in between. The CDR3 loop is CASSQIASYEQYF. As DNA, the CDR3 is TGCGCCAGCAGCCAGATCGCAAGTTACGAGCAGTACTTC.

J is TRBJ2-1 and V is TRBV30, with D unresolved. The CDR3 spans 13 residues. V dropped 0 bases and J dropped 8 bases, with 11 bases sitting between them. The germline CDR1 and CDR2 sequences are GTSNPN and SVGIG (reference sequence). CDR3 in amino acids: CAWSVLISYEQFF. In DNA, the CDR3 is TGTGCCTGGAGTGTGCTTATCAGCTATGAGCAGTTCTTC.

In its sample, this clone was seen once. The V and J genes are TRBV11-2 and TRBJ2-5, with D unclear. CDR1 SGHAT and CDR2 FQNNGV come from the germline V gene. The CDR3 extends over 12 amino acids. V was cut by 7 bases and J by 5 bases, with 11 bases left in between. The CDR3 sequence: CASTYTPETQYF. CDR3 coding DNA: TGTGCCAGCACATACACTCCGGAGACCCAGTACTTC. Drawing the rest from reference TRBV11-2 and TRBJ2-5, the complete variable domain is EAGVAQSPRYKIIEKRQSVAFWCNPISGHATLYWYQQILGQGPKLLIQFQNNGVVDDSQLPKDRFSAERLKGVDSTLKIQPAKLEDSAVYLCASTYTPETQYFGPGTRLLVL.

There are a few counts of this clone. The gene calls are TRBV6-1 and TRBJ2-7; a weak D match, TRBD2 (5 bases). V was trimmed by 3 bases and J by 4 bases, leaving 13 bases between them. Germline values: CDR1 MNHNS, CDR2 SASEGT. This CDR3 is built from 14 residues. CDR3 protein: CASSEGSDLYEQYF. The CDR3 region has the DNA TGTGCCAGCAGTGAGGGTTCGGACTTGTACGAGCAGTACTTC.

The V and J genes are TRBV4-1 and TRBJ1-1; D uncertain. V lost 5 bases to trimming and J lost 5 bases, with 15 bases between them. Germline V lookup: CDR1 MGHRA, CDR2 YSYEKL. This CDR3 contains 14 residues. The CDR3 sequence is CASSGRQVGTEAFF. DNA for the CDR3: TGCGCCAGCAGCGGTCGGCAGGTGGGGACTGAAGCTTTCTTT.